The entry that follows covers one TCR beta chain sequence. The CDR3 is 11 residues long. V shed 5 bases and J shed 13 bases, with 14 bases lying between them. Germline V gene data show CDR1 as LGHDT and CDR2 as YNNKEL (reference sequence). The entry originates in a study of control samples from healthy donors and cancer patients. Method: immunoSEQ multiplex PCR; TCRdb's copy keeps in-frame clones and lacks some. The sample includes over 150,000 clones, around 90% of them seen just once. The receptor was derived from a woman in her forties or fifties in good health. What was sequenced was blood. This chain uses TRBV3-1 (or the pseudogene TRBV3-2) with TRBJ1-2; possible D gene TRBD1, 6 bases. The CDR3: CASSTPGEATF. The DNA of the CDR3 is TGTGCCAGCAGCACACCAGGGGAGGCCACCTTC.